Listed below are T cell receptor beta chains from one sample, sequenced in a study of T cells in Graves' hyperthyroidism and ophthalmopathy. In TCRdb, the multiplex PCR reads were re-called with MiXCR into one record per CDR3 protein. Of roughly 300,000 distinct CDR3 sequences listed, around a sixth are singletons. Sequencing was performed on blood. Every receptor here comes from a woman in her fifties or sixties with Graves' hyperthyroidism. The CDR3 runs from the conserved cysteine through the conserved F or W. D genes are given only for firm matches. Size tells how often a clone was seen (once, few, many) or the class of an expanded clone, and some rows leave it out.

j_call,d_call,clone_size,v_call,cdr3_aa,cdr3_nt
TRBJ2-1,TRBD2,.,TRBV20-1,CSSSGRTYNEQFF,TGCAGTTCCAGCGGGAGGACCTACAATGAGCAGTTCTTC
TRBJ2-2,TRBD2,.,TRBV7-2,CASSLAGLAGDSGELFF,TGTGCCAGCAGCTTAGCCGGACTAGCGGGAGACTCCGGGGAGCTGTTTTTT
TRBJ2-5,.,.,TRBV9,CASSQDEAGPETQYF,TGCGCCAGCAGCCAAGATGAGGCAGGGCCAGAGACCCAGTACTTC
TRBJ1-6,.,few,TRBV6-2/TRBV6-3,CASTVDRSPGDSPLHF,TGTGCCAGCACGGTGGACCGTTCCCCGGGGGATTCACCCCTCCACTTT
TRBJ1-4,.,many,TRBV3-1,CASSQVRGSEKLFF,TGTGCCAGCAGCCAAGTCAGGGGAAGTGAAAAACTGTTTTTT
TRBJ2-3,.,many,TRBV28,CASIPAGGTTDTQYF,TGTGCCAGCATCCCTGCCGGGGGAACCACAGATACGCAGTATTTT
TRBJ2-5,TRBD2,.,TRBV6-1,CASRRTSGAQETQYF,TGTGCCAGCAGACGGACTAGCGGGGCCCAAGAGACCCAGTACTTC
TRBJ2-7,.,few,TRBV6-5,CASSYGTMGSYEQYF,TGTGCCAGCAGTTACGGAACCATGGGCTCCTACGAGCAGTACTTC
TRBJ2-1,TRBD2,few,TRBV11-1,CASSIGLAVEQFF,TGTGCCAGCAGCATTGGACTAGCTGTTGAGCAGTTCTTC
TRBJ2-1,TRBD2,few,TRBV5-6,CASSLLGGGSNEQFF,TGTGCCAGCAGCTTGTTAGGCGGGGGGAGCAATGAGCAGTTCTTC
TRBJ2-1,.,.,TRBV7-3,CASSLSGTSSYNEQFF,TGTGCCAGCAGCTTATCAGGGACGAGCTCCTACAATGAGCAGTTCTTC
TRBJ1-1,.,few,TRBV15,CATSILGQNTEAFF,TGTGCCACCAGTATCTTGGGGCAGAACACTGAAGCTTTCTTT